These 30 T cell receptor beta chains were sequenced from one sample in a study of human CD8 memory T cell subsets. It was UMI-labeled 5' RACE by which the TCR beta libraries were made. Using the 5' RACE reads, TCRdb records one entry per CDR3 protein without DNA. The data show about 6,500 distinct CDR3 sequences, and the top ten clones hold 23%. Specimen: CD8+ stem-like memory T cells (TSCM and TCM) sorted from PBMCs. As for subset: stem-like memory CD8 T cells (TSTEM), CCR7+ PD-1- TIGIT-. These receptors were collected from a human donor in good health.

The rearrangement joins TRBV7-9 to TRBJ2-1. Germline values: CDR1 SEHNR, CDR2 FQNEAQ (reference sequence). The CDR3 is made up of 11 amino acids. CDR3 in amino acids: CASGSGNEQFF.

The rearrangement links TRBV6-5 to TRBJ2-3. Germline CDR1 is MNHEY and CDR2 is SVGAGI. This CDR3 region has 14 residues. CDR3 loop: CASSYDGGSVTQYF.

V gene TRBV5-1 combines with J gene TRBJ2-7; checking the TCRdb D call of TRBD2 is not possible without DNA. The CDR3 consists of 16 residues. Germline-derived CDR1 and CDR2 are SGHRS and YFSETQ. CDR3 sequence reads: CASSMGLAGNSYEQYF.

This chain joins TRBV29-1 and TRBJ2-7. The CDR3 consists of 12 residues. The germline gives CDR1 SQVTM, CDR2 ANQGSEA. The CDR3 is CSVELGPYEQYF.

This clonotype ranks as medium-sized in terms of frequency. The chain uses TRBV7-9 and TRBJ2-5. Germline assignment: CDR1 SEHNR and CDR2 FQNEAQ (reference sequence). The length of the CDR3 is 13 residues. The CDR3 sequence is CASSLYMGETQYF.

The genes are TRBV7-9 and TRBJ2-1; the TCRdb call, TRBD1, lacks DNA for checking. From germline, CDR1 is SEHNR and CDR2 FQNEAQ (reference sequence). The CDR3 contains 14 residues. CDR3 protein: CASSLLGQGNEQFF.

This clonotype is called medium-sized based on its frequency. This chain links TRBV18 with TRBJ2-2; TCRdb's D gene call, TRBD2, goes unchecked for lack of DNA. The CDR3 has 17 amino acids. Germline V CDR1 and CDR2: KGHSH, LQKENI. The CDR3: CASSPGRGTSDTGELFF.

The rearrangement links TRBV5-6 to TRBJ1-5. Germline V gene sequence: CDR1 SGHDT, CDR2 YYEEEE. The CDR3 runs to 13 residues. The CDR3 sequence: CASSLAGIQPQHF.

Frequency places this clonotype as medium-sized. This chain uses TRBV28 with TRBJ1-5; the D call of TRBD1 rests on TCRdb alone, since no DNA is present to check it. Germline values: CDR1 MDHEN, CDR2 SYDVKM. The CDR3 sequence is 14 residues long. This chain's CDR3 is CASRQGSGLQPQHF.

V gene TRBV7-2 combines with J gene TRBJ2-3; TCRdb names TRBD2, which stays unverified in the absence of DNA. Germline V gene lookup returns CDR1 SGHTA and CDR2 FQGNSA. The CDR3 extends over 15 amino acids. CDR3 residues: CAIDRGSGVTDTQYF.

The chain couples TRBV18 to TRBJ1-2; lacking DNA, the TRBD1 call made by TCRdb goes unchecked. Germline loops: CDR1 KGHSH, CDR2 LQKENI. CDR3 length: 15 residues. This CDR3 reads CASSGSRRGEDGYTF.

The gene calls are TRBV6-2 or TRBV6-3 and TRBJ1-1. Per germline, CDR1 MNHEY and CDR2 SVGEGT. The CDR3 runs to 11 residues. The CDR3 loop reads CASQRGTEAFF.

J is TRBJ2-1 and V is TRBV5-4. Per germline, CDR1 SGHNT and CDR2 YYREEE (reference sequence). This CDR3 is built from 13 residues. CDR3 sequence: CASSLGGTNEQFF.

This clonotype registers medium-sized by frequency. The chain has TRBV28 and TRBJ1-6. CDR1 and CDR2 from the germline V gene are MDHEN and SYDVKM. The CDR3 sequence is 14 residues long. The CDR3 is CASSLSVLGSPLHF.

The chain is built from TRBV11-2 and TRBJ2-7; TCRdb indicates TRBD2, and absent DNA this call remains unverified. The CDR3 totals 16 residues. Germline CDR1 and CDR2: SGHAT and FQNNGV. CDR3 amino acids: CASRGEGRMSSYEQYF. The complete variable domain, with remaining parts taken from reference TRBV11-2 and TRBJ2-7, reads EAGVAQSPRYKIIEKRQSVAFWCNPISGHATLYWYQQILGQGPKLLIQFQNNGVVDDSQLPKDRFSAERLKGVDSTLKIQPAKLEDSAVYLCASRGEGRMSSYEQYFGPGTRLTVT.

The chain joins TRBV7-9 to TRBJ2-1; the D gene TCRdb calls, TRBD2, cannot be checked with no DNA. The germline V gene has CDR1 SEHNR and CDR2 FQNEAQ (reference sequence). The CDR3 totals 15 residues. The CDR3 here is CASSLVLAGVNEQFF.

This clonotype is classed as medium-sized by frequency. The chain carries TRBV3-1 and TRBJ1-2. Germline V gene data show CDR1 as LGHDT and CDR2 as YNNKEL (reference sequence). There are 15 residues in the CDR3. This chain's CDR3 is CASSQNPVADYGYTF.

This rearrangement joins TRBV3-1 to TRBJ2-7; TCRdb's D gene call, TRBD1, goes unchecked for lack of DNA. The CDR3 has 13 residues. CDR1 is LGHDT, CDR2 YNNKEL, per germline (reference sequence). The CDR3 protein is CASSPRTGLEQYF.

The chain carries TRBV15 and TRBJ2-7; no DNA is available, so the TRBD2 call from TCRdb remains unchecked. Germline-derived CDR1 and CDR2 are LNHNV and YYDKDF (reference sequence). The CDR3 contains 16 residues. CDR3 sequence: CATSRLFGGRGDEQYF. The full variable domain, with the rest looked up from reference TRBV15 and TRBJ2-7, is DAMVIQNPRYQVTQFGKPVTLSCSQTLNHNVMYWYQQKSSQAPKLLFHYYDKDFNNEADTPDNFQSRRPNTSFCFLDIRSPGLGDTAMYLCATSRLFGGRGDEQYFGPGTRLTVT.

The chain employs TRBV2 and TRBJ2-7; TCRdb picks TRBD2, but there is no DNA to check that call. There are 13 residues in the CDR3. Germline CDR1 reads SNHLY; CDR2 reads FYNNEI. CDR3: CASSPEGRYEQYF.

This clonotype is labeled medium-sized based on frequency. V is TRBV28 and J is TRBJ1-2. The CDR3 totals 15 residues. From germline, CDR1 is MDHEN and CDR2 SYDVKM. CDR3 region: CASSLVQTPRYGYTF.

The genes are TRBV28 and TRBJ2-1; the D call from TCRdb, TRBD1, cannot be confirmed without DNA. Germline lookup yields CDR1 MDHEN and CDR2 SYDVKM. The CDR3 loop spans 13 amino acids. CDR3 sequence: CASRITGFNEQFF.

This clonotype registers medium-sized by frequency. The V gene is TRBV7-9, the J gene TRBJ1-3; TCRdb's D call, TRBD1, is unchecked because there is no DNA. The CDR3 is 13 residues long. In germline, CDR1 is SEHNR, CDR2 FQNEAQ (reference sequence). CDR3 sequence reads: CASSSQGADTIYF.

CDR3 in amino acids: CATASGSDYEQYF. The chain employs TRBV10-3 and TRBJ2-7; as DNA is missing, the TRBD2 call by TCRdb cannot be tested. There are 13 residues in the CDR3. The germline V gene has CDR1 ENHRY and CDR2 SYGVKD.

V is TRBV6-1 and J is TRBJ2-1; TCRdb designates TRBD1, a call that cannot be tested without DNA. Per the germline V gene, CDR1 is MNHNS and CDR2 is SASEGT. The CDR3 is 15 residues long. The CDR3: CASSEEQGVFVEQFF.

The CDR3 region is CASSIAASTANTGELFF. The chain combines TRBV19 with TRBJ2-2; TCRdb names TRBD2, which stays unverified in the absence of DNA. From germline, CDR1 is LNHDA and CDR2 SQIVND (reference sequence). CDR3 length equals 17 residues.

The chain's CDR3 is CSVEKNQETQYF. This sequence joins TRBV29-1 and TRBJ2-5. The CDR3 covers 12 residues. Germline-derived CDR1 and CDR2 are SQVTM and ANQGSEA.

The V call is TRBV11-2, the J call TRBJ2-5; checking the TCRdb D call of TRBD1 is not possible without DNA. CDR1 and CDR2 from the germline V gene are SGHAT and FQNNGV. This CDR3 comprises 14 residues. This CDR3 is CASSLSRDQETQYF.

This chain connects TRBV7-9 to TRBJ2-1; TCRdb's D call, TRBD2, is unchecked because there is no DNA. This CDR3 has 15 residues. Germline values: CDR1 SEHNR, CDR2 FQNEAQ (reference sequence). This CDR3 is CASSSGGLAPYEQFF.

The rearrangement links TRBV20-1 to TRBJ2-3; absent DNA, TCRdb's TRBD2 call cannot be checked. Germline assignment: CDR1 DFQATT and CDR2 SNEGSKA (reference sequence). The CDR3 has 13 residues. The CDR3 reads CSAEEGPMDTQYF.